This T cell receptor (beta chain) was found in a study of cytomegalovirus exposure and HLA in healthy donors. Nominally healthy donors provided the samples, though records likely missed some immune exposures. Overall study findings and caveats: TCR sequences were mostly rare, though some public TCRs occurred in many donors.

The V end was cut by 0 bases, the J end by 6 bases, with 12 bases between. The CDR3 loop spans 14 amino acids. Germline CDR1 and CDR2: SGHRS and YFSETQ. Turning to this clone: The antigen is not known.

Primers included in the PCR were 60 Vbeta and 13 Jbeta primers. Produced via immunoSEQ multiplex PCR; TCRdb's table is partial and in-frame only. The table has roughly 190,000 clones, about 86% seen once. The clonotype was recovered from a man aged 35-49 years in good health and CMV-seropositive. Sequencing was carried out using PBMCs. This chain connects TRBV5-1 to TRBJ1-1, with D possibly matching TRBD1 (5 bases). The CDR3 nucleotides read TGCGCCAGCAGCTTGGCAGGGTTCGGGTCTGAAGCTTTCTTT. Amino acid sequence: CASSLAGFGSEAFF. The full variable domain, rest sourced from reference TRBV5-1 and TRBJ1-1, is KAGVTQTPRYLIKTRGQQVTLSCSPISGHRSVSWYQQTPGQGLQFLFEYFSETQRNKGNFPGRFSGRQFSNSRSEMNVSTLELGDSALYLCASSLAGFGSEAFFGQGTRLTVV.